This TCR beta chain emerged from a study of Ad26.COV2.S vaccination and SARS-CoV-2 variants. Study information: Into the muscle, Ad26.COV2.S was dosed once or twice, 56 days apart.

With 2 bases removed from V and 2 bases from J, the gap between germline ends came to 16 bases. The CDR3 is made up of 16 amino acids. Germline CDR1 GTSNPN, CDR2 SVGIG (reference sequence). The protocol was immunoSEQ multiplex PCR, while the TCRdb copy is restricted to in-frame clones and leaves out a portion. Found here are roughly 350,000 clones, roughly nine tenths of them singletons; the top ten hold around 5.8%. The treatment is: around 19 received Ad26.COV2.S at low or high dose, single or two shots; 5 received placebo; per-sample allocation not given. Samples analyzed were those drawn on day 63 after the first vaccine or placebo injection. It was an adult aged 18-55 years in Boston who was the donor.

The TCR originated in a person between 18 and 59 years old who received the Ad26.COV2.S COVID-19 vaccine or a placebo. The chain uses TRBV30 and TRBJ1-5; D unresolved. Material: peripheral blood, obtained in a trial of Ad26.COV2.S vaccine versus placebo. CDR3: CAWSYPSWGGNQPQHF. CDR3 nucleotide sequence: TGTGCCTGGAGTTACCCTTCTTGGGGAGGCAATCAGCCCCAGCATTTT.